The 10 T cell receptor beta chains presented below share a single source sample, sequenced in a study of shared clonotypes between healthy human individuals. Assay: immunoSEQ multiplex PCR; the TCRdb copy retains only in-frame clones and omits some. The data show approximately 2,000,000 clones, approximately 92% seen once. Terminally differentiated effector memory CD45RA+ cells were excluded by CCR7 positive selection of CD45RO-negative cells. Sequencing was carried out using naive CD8+ T cells from PBMCs. The receptors come from a man aged 18 to 30 in good health. Some clones in this sample may be carry-over from other donors' samples.

The rearrangement links TRBV30 to TRBJ2-3; TRBD1 matches at 10 bases. Losses at the gene ends were 2 bases for V and 3 bases for J; bases not matched to a gene: 14. The CDR3 loop spans 18 amino acids. In germline, CDR1 is GTSNPN, CDR2 SVGIG (reference sequence). CDR3 in DNA: TGTGCCTGGAGTTCAACATTCCTAAGACAGGGGGCTACAGATACGCAGTATTTT. Translated: CAWSSTFLRQGATDTQYF.

The chain carries TRBV28 and TRBJ2-7; D not resolved. The CDR3 totals 14 residues. CDR1 is MDHEN and CDR2 is SYDVKM in the germline V gene. V was clipped by 4 bases and J by 3 bases, with 13 bases between them. DNA of the CDR3: TGTGCCAGCAGTTCCTCCGCCCGGTACTACGAGCAGTACTTC. This sequence encodes CASSSSARYYEQYF.

To note about this clone: The junction does not match germline at one end; this may be a read error. The gene calls are TRBV2 and TRBJ2-7; D uncertain. The germline CDR1 and CDR2 sequences are SNHLY and FYNNEI. CDR3 length: 15 amino acids. The CDR3 here is CAGSEPLTNPYEQYF. The CDR3 bases are TGTGCCGGCAGTGAACCTCTCACTAATCCCTACGAGCAGTACTTC.

The chain uses TRBV10-2 and TRBJ1-4; TRBD1 matches 8 bases. This CDR3 has 14 residues. Per germline, CDR1 WSHSY and CDR2 SAAADI. Unmatched junction bases numbered 3, after V lost 6 bases and J lost 3 bases. The DNA for the CDR3 is TGCGCCAGCAGGGAACAGGGGGCTAATGAAAAACTGTTTTTT. Translation gives CASREQGANEKLFF.

The chain uses TRBV5-8 and TRBJ1-4; D unresolved. Trimming took off 2 bases at V and 8 bases at J, with 22 bases between the two ends. From germline, CDR1 is SGHTS and CDR2 YDEGEE. This CDR3 comprises 17 residues. CDR3: CASSLNPDGMVREKLFF. The CDR3 coding sequence is TGTGCCAGCAGCTTAAACCCCGACGGAATGGTGAGAGAAAAACTGTTTTTT.

This chain uses TRBV6-5 with TRBJ2-2, with D hard to call. The CDR3 consists of 12 residues. Germline V CDR1 and CDR2: MNHEY, SVGAGI. The V end was cut by 6 bases, the J end by 5 bases, with 7 bases between. CDR3 DNA: TGTGCCAGCAGCCCGCGGACCGGGGAGCTGTTTTTT. It codes for CASSPRTGELFF.

V gene TRBV7-9 combines with J gene TRBJ2-1, with TRBD2 matching 12 bases. With 0 bases clipped from V and 8 bases from J, the junction kept 14 bases outside the gene matches. The CDR3 has 19 amino acids. Germline CDR1 and CDR2: SEHNR and FQNEAQ (reference sequence). This chain's CDR3 is CASSLAGLAGGRWGDEQFF. CDR3 coding DNA: TGTGCCAGCAGCTTAGCTGGGCTAGCGGGAGGGCGGTGGGGCGATGAGCAGTTCTTC.

This rearrangement joins TRBV28 to TRBJ1-3; D may be TRBD1 (5 bases). V was cut by 7 bases and J by 5 bases, with 18 bases left in between. Germline V CDR1 and CDR2: MDHEN, SYDVKM. The CDR3 loop spans 15 amino acids. This CDR3 reads CASTTGRGVRNTIYF. In DNA, the CDR3 is TGTGCCAGCACCACCGGACGGGGCGTTAGAAACACCATATATTTT.

V is TRBV19 and J is TRBJ2-6, with 9 bases fitting TRBD1. Trimming took 8 bases from V and 0 from J; bases not matched to a gene: 5. The CDR3 consists of 16 residues. The germline V gene encodes CDR1 LNHDA and CDR2 SQIVND (reference sequence). DNA for the CDR3: TGTGCCAGTGGACAGGGGAGCTTCTCTGGGGCCAACGTCCTGACTTTC. This codes for CASGQGSFSGANVLTF.

The rearrangement links TRBV28 to TRBJ1-4, with TRBD1 matching over 9 bases. This CDR3 has 14 residues. Germline V gene data show CDR1 as MDHEN and CDR2 as SYDVKM. With V trimmed by 4 bases and J by 8 bases, 5 bases remained unmatched. As DNA, the CDR3 is TGTGCCAGCAGTTACGGACAGGGGCGGGAAAAACTGTTTTTT. Its translation is CASSYGQGREKLFF.